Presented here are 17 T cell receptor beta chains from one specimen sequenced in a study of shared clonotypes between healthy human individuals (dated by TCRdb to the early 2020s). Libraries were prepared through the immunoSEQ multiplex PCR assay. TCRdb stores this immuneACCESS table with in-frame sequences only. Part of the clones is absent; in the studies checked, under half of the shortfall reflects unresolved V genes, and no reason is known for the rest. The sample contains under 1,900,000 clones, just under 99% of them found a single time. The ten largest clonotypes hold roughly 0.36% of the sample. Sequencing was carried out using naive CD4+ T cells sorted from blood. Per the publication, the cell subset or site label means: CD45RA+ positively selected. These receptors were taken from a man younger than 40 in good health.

The CDR3 bases are TGTGCCAGCAGTGGGGAGACAGGGCTTGTCTACGAGCAGTACTTC. This gives the protein CASSGETGLVYEQYF. V and J are TRBV2 and TRBJ2-7; 7 nucleotides agree with TRBD1. V was pared by 4 bases and J by 3 bases, with 9 bases of the junction left unmatched. Per germline, CDR1 SNHLY and CDR2 FYNNEI. This CDR3 is 15 amino acids long.

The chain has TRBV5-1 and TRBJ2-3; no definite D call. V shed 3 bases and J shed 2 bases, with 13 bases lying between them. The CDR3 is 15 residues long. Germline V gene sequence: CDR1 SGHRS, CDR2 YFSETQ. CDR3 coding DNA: TGCGCCAGCAGCTCCAACTCCTGGGACACAGATACGCAGTATTTT. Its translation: CASSSNSWDTDTQYF.

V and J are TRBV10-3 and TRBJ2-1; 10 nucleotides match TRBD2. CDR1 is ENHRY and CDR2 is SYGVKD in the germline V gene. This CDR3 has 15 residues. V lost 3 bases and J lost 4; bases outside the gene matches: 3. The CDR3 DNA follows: TGTGCCATCAGTGAAATGACTAGCGGGTACAATGAGCAGTTCTTC. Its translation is CAISEMTSGYNEQFF.

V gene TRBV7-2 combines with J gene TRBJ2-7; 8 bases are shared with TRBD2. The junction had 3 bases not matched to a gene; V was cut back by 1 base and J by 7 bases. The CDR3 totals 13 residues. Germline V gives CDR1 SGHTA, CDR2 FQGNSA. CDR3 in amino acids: CASSLGTGGEQYF. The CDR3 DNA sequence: TGTGCCAGCAGCTTAGGCACGGGGGGGGAGCAGTACTTC.

The CDR3 region is CASSIGGQGEDNEQFF. CDR3 sequence (DNA): TGCGCCAGCAGTATAGGGGGACAGGGGGAGGACAATGAGCAGTTCTTC. The chain joins TRBV10-1 to TRBJ2-1; TRBD1 matches at 11 bases. Germline V gives CDR1 WNHNN, CDR2 SYGVQD (reference sequence). The CDR3 covers 16 residues. J gave up 5 bases and V 5 bases, and 8 bases lay outside the gene matches.

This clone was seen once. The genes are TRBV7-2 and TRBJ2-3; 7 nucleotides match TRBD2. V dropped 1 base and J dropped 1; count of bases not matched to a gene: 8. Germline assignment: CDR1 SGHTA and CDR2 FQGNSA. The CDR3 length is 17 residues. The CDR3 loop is CASSLEGLSGGTDTQYF. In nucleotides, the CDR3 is TGTGCCAGCAGCTTAGAAGGTCTGAGCGGGGGCACAGATACGCAGTATTTT. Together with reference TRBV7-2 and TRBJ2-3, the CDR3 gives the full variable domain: GAGVSQSPSNKVTEKGKDVELRCDPISGHTALYWYRQSLGQGLEFLIYFQGNSAPDKSGLPSDRFSAERTGGSVSTLTIQRTQQEDSAVYLCASSLEGLSGGTDTQYFGPGTRLTVL.

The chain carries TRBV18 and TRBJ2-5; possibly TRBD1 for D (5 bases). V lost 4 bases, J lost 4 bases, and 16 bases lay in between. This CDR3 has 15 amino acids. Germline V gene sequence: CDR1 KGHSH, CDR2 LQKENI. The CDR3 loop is CASSLVAGMGETQYF. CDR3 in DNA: TGTGCCAGCTCACTCGTTGCAGGGATGGGAGAGACCCAGTACTTC.

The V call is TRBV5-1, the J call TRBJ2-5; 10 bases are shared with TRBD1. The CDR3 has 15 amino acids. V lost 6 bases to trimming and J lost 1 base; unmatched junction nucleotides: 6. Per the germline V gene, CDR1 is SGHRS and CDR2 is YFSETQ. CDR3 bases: TGCGCCAGCACCGGGGGACAGGGGACCCAAGAGACCCAGTACTTC. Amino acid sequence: CASTGGQGTQETQYF.

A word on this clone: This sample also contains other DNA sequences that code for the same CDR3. CDR3 DNA: TGTGCCAGCAGTACCGGTTACGAGCAGTACTTC. Protein product: CASSTGYEQYF. V usage is TRBV7-2 and J usage is TRBJ2-7, with no clear D. CDR3 size: 11 residues. Germline V lookup: CDR1 SGHTA, CDR2 FQGNSA. The V and J ends lost 6 bases and 4 bases respectively, with 7 bases between them.

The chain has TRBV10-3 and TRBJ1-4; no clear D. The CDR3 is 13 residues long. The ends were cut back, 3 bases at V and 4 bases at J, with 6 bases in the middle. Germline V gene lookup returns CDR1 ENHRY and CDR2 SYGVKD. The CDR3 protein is CAISEDRNEKLFF. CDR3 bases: TGTGCCATCAGTGAAGACCGTAATGAAAAACTGTTTTTT.

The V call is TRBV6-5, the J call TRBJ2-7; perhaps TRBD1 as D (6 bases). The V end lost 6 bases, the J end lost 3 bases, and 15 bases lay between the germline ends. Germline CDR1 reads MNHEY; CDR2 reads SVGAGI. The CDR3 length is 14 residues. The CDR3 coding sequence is TGTGCCAGCAGGGCCGGGACATTAGTCTACGAGCAGTACTTC. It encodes CASRAGTLVYEQYF.

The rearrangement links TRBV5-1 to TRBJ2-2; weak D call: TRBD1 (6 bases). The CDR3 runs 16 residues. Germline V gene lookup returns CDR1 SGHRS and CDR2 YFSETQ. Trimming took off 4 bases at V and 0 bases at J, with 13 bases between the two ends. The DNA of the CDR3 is TGCGCCAGCAGCGTATTGGGACACTCGAACACCGGGGAGCTGTTTTTT. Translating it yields CASSVLGHSNTGELFF.

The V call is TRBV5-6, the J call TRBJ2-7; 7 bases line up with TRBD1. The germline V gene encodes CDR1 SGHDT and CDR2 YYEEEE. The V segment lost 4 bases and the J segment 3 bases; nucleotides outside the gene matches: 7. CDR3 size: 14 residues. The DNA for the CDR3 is TGTGCCAGCAGCCGAGGACAGGTCAGCTACGAGCAGTACTTC. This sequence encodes CASSRGQVSYEQYF.

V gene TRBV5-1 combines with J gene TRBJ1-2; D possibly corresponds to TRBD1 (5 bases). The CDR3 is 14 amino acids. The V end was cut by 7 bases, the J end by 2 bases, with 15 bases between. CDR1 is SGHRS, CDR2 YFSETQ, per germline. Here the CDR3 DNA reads TGCGCCAGCGGGGAAGGGGCGGTAAACTATGGCTACACCTTC. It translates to CASGEGAVNYGYTF.

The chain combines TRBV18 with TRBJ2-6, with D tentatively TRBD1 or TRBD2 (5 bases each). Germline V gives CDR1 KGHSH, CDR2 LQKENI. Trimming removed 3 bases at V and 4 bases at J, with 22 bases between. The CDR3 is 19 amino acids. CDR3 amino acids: CASSPVPGQDGTGANVLTF. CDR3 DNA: TGTGCCAGCTCACCCGTCCCGGGGCAGGATGGAACCGGGGCCAACGTCCTGACTTTC.

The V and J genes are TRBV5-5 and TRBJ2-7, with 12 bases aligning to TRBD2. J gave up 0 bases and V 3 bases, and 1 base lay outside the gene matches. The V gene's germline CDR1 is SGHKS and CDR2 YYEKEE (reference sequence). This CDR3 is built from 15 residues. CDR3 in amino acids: CASSSTSGSSYEQYF. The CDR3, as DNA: TGTGCCAGCAGCTCGACTAGCGGGAGCTCCTACGAGCAGTACTTC.

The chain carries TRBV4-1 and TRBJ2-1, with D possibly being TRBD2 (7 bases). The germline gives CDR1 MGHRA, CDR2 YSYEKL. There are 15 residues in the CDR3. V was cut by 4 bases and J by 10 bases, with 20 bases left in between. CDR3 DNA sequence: TGCGCCAGCAGCCCCGGCCCCCGCGGGGGCAAAGAGCAGTTCTTC. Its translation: CASSPGPRGGKEQFF.